A selection of T cell receptor beta chains follows, all from one sample in a study of OX40 agonist ivuxolimab in advanced cancers. Libraries were prepared by immunoSEQ multiplex PCR; TCRdb keeps only in-frame clonotypes and omits some of them. The table includes some 80,000 clones, around 90% detected once. This specimen consisted of CD4+ or CD8+ T cells sorted from blood, obtained in a trial of the OX40 agonist ivuxolimab. These receptors all stem from an adult with an advanced solid tumor such as melanoma, head and neck, liver or kidney cancer. CDR3s include the opening cysteine and the closing phenylalanine or tryptophan. D genes are given only for firm matches. Clone size, where shown, is once, few, many, or a class for clones that have expanded.

.	TRBV29-1	15	TRBJ2-3	.	CSVGTGVTSTDTQYF	TGCAGCGTCGGGACGGGTGTCACTAGCACAGATACGCAGTATTTT
.	TRBV6-5	16	TRBJ2-1	TRBD1	CASSYSGTGVNNEQFF	TGTGCCAGCAGTTACTCGGGGACAGGGGTTAACAATGAGCAGTTCTTC
.	TRBV7-2	15	TRBJ2-2	TRBD1	CASSTGTGVTGELFF	TGTGCCAGCAGCACCGGGACAGGGGTAACCGGGGAGCTGTTTTTT
once	TRBV6-1	15	TRBJ1-4	.	CASSEGLQLNEKLFF	TGTGCCAGCAGTGAAGGTCTACAGCTTAATGAAAAACTGTTTTTT
.	TRBV5-1	15	TRBJ2-5	TRBD1	CASSPGQGAWETQYF	TGCGCCAGCAGCCCCGGACAGGGGGCGTGGGAGACCCAGTACTTC
.	TRBV10-1	15	TRBJ2-3	TRBD1	CASSDAGQGTDTQYF	TGCGCCAGCAGTGATGCTGGACAGGGGACAGATACGCAGTATTTT
.	TRBV19	14	TRBJ2-7	.	CASSIDPDRSEQYF	TGTGCCAGTAGTATAGATCCCGACAGGTCCGAGCAGTACTTC
.	TRBV5-1	14	TRBJ2-7	.	CASSLDRNLYEQYF	TGCGCCAGCAGCTTGGACAGAAATCTCTACGAGCAGTACTTC
.	TRBV5-6	15	TRBJ2-5	TRBD1	CASRGTGGARETQYF	TGTGCCAGCAGGGGAACAGGGGGCGCTCGGGAGACCCAGTACTTC
.	TRBV19	15	TRBJ1-5	TRBD1	CASTRLQGDNQPQHF	TGTGCCAGTACGAGGTTACAGGGGGATAATCAGCCCCAGCATTTT
.	TRBV19	13	TRBJ1-1	.	CASSSPRGTEAFF	TGTGCCAGTAGTTCCCCCAGGGGAACTGAAGCTTTCTTT
once	TRBV5-5	15	TRBJ2-3	TRBD2	CASSLLAGEADTQYF	TGTGCCAGCAGCTTACTAGCGGGAGAGGCGGATACGCAGTATTTT
.	TRBV10-2	15	TRBJ2-1	TRBD1	CASRSTGDAGTEQFF	TGCGCCAGCAGGTCTACAGGGGATGCGGGTACTGAGCAGTTCTTC
.	TRBV5-1	15	TRBJ2-7	.	CASSQQTSGLYEQYF	TGCGCCAGCAGCCAGCAGACATCGGGGCTCTACGAGCAGTACTTC
.	TRBV5-1	16	TRBJ2-3	TRBD2	CASSLLSGGFTDTQYF	TGCGCCAGCAGCTTGCTAAGCGGGGGATTCACAGATACGCAGTATTTT
.	TRBV6-6	12	TRBJ2-7	TRBD1	CAADRGRHEQYF	TGTGCCGCGGACAGGGGGCGGCACGAGCAGTACTTC
once	TRBV19	14	TRBJ2-7	TRBD1	CASRQTGGSDEQYF	TGTGCCAGTAGACAGACAGGGGGCAGCGACGAGCAGTACTTC
.	TRBV5-1	13	TRBJ2-5	TRBD1	CASSKGDSRTQYF	TGCGCCAGCAGCAAGGGGGACAGTCGGACCCAGTACTTC
.	TRBV10-2	14	TRBJ1-2	.	CASSESTQNYGYTF	TGCGCCAGCAGTGAGTCGACACAGAACTATGGCTACACCTTC
.	TRBV7-6	15	TRBJ2-3	.	CASSDRGVSTDTQYF	TGTGCCAGCAGCGACCGAGGGGTTAGCACAGATACGCAGTATTTT
.	TRBV5-1	15	TRBJ1-6	.	CPSSALGGGNSPLHF	TGCCCCAGCAGCGCACTAGGGGGGGGGAATTCACCCCTCCACTTT
once	TRBV5-4	14	TRBJ1-4	TRBD1	CASIQQGAREKLFF	TGTGCCAGCATCCAACAGGGGGCGCGTGAAAAACTGTTTTTT
.	TRBV6-5	13	TRBJ2-2	.	CASQVKGAGELFF	TGTGCCAGTCAAGTGAAGGGGGCCGGGGAGCTGTTTTTT
.	TRBV18	18	TRBJ2-1	TRBD2	CASSRLAGGKSSYNEQFF	TGTGCCAGCTCACGACTAGCGGGGGGCAAGAGCTCCTACAATGAGCAGTTCTTC
.	TRBV14	13	TRBJ2-7	.	CASSVVGGYEQYF	TGTGCCAGCAGCGTCGTAGGGGGCTACGAGCAGTACTTC
once	TRBV5-4	16	TRBJ1-2	.	CASSLGGLIGGYGYTF	TGTGCCAGCAGCTTGGGCGGACTCATAGGGGGCTATGGCTACACCTTC
.	TRBV11-3	14	TRBJ2-2	.	CASSLLSNTGELFF	TGTGCCAGCAGCTTACTCTCGAACACCGGGGAGCTGTTTTTT
.	TRBV10-3	13	TRBJ1-5	.	CAIARGDNQPQHF	TGTGCCATCGCCCGGGGTGACAATCAGCCCCAGCATTTT
.	TRBV6-6	16	TRBJ2-5	.	CASARGTLNLQETQYF	TGTGCCAGCGCCCGAGGCACTCTTAATTTACAAGAGACCCAGTACTTC
.	TRBV5-1	13	TRBJ1-2	.	CASSLDNLGGYTF	TGCGCCAGCAGCTTGGACAACTTGGGTGGCTACACCTTC
.	TRBV5-4	14	TRBJ2-7	TRBD1	CASSHGTGPYEQYF	TGTGCCAGCAGCCACGGGACAGGCCCCTACGAGCAGTACTTC
.	TRBV9	15	TRBJ2-5	TRBD2	CASSVVAGGPETQYF	TGTGCCAGCAGCGTAGTAGCGGGAGGGCCGGAGACCCAGTACTTC
.	TRBV12-5	17	TRBJ2-1	TRBD2	CASGFSGTSGSSDEQFF	TGTGCTAGTGGTTTCTCCGGGACTAGCGGGAGCAGCGATGAGCAGTTCTTC
.	TRBV5-1	17	TRBJ2-5	TRBD2	CASSLGPAGGAQETQYF	TGCGCCAGCAGCTTGGGCCCAGCGGGAGGCGCACAAGAGACCCAGTACTTC
.	TRBV19	14	TRBJ2-3	.	CASSIGRVADTQYF	TGTGCCAGTAGTATAGGGAGGGTAGCAGATACGCAGTATTTT
.	TRBV7-7	13	TRBJ2-3	.	CASSSDTVDTQYF	TGTGCTAGCAGCTCCGACACCGTGGATACGCAGTATTTT
.	TRBV5-1	14	TRBJ1-2	TRBD1	CASSPTGGNYGYTF	TGCGCCAGCAGCCCGACAGGGGGTAACTATGGCTACACCTTC
.	TRBV11-3	13	TRBJ2-2	TRBD1	CASSLEANRGLFF	TGTGCCAGCAGCTTGGAAGCGAACAGGGGGCTGTTTTTT
.	TRBV6-5	15	TRBJ2-2	TRBD2	CASKGLAGGTGELFF	TGTGCCAGCAAGGGACTAGCGGGGGGGACCGGGGAGCTGTTTTTT